A selection of T cell receptor beta chains follows, all from one sample in a study of blood T cells in healthy people across ages. TCRdb ran MiXCR on the 5' RACE reads and lists one entry per CDR3 protein. The sample lists 650,000 to 900,000 distinct CDR3 sequences, about 62% occurring once. Sequencing was carried out using blood. These TCRs come from a man aged 25-45 years in good health. Both conserved end residues are part of each CDR3. The order of the fields is V gene, CDR3 protein.

>TRBV4-2
CASSQEGSGAVYEQYF
>TRBV4-3
CASSQSGGAHYGYTF
>TRBV7-2
CASSLVERTQLGTDTQYF
>TRBV25-1
CASSEFQSTNEKLFF
>TRBV4-2
CASSQEGLLRDTGELFF
>TRBV5-1
CASSSGQGSGANVLTF
>TRBV18
CASSPGQGGVMIQYF
>TRBV24-1
CATRRTGEDTEAFF
>TRBV13
CASALISRQNTGELFF
>TRBV12-3/TRBV12-4
CASSPSGGLYNEQYF
>TRBV6-1
CASSPETSGGYQETQYF
>TRBV12-3/TRBV12-4
CASTATSGYEQYF
>TRBV29-1
CSVPGTGGSYEQYF
>TRBV28
CASSLGVASSYEQYF
>TRBV7-9
CASSFEVAEAFF
>TRBV20-1
CSARDGVFTYEQYF
>TRBV7-9
CASRNDRGGEAFF
>TRBV6-5
CASSRGDRKYKEQFF
>TRBV9
CASSAPQGHEQYF
>TRBV5-1
CASSLSGASTDTQYF
>TRBV29-1
CSVEKTSGTYNEQFF
>TRBV6-2/TRBV6-3
CASQRGRERNEQFF
>TRBV20-1
CSARNLGEGREGQPQHF
>TRBV6-5
CASSYSGEAYEQYF
>TRBV9
CASSTGQLTQETQYF
>TRBV7-2
CASSPRTGAYNEQFF